These 12 T cell receptor beta chains came from one sample sequenced in a study of cytomegalovirus exposure and HLA in healthy donors. Amplification used 60 Vbeta primers and 13 Jbeta primers. This table comes from immunoSEQ multiplex PCR, and its TCRdb copy is limited to in-frame clones, with some not included. This table has more than 90,000 clones, 81% appearing once. Input material: PBMCs. These receptors all come from a woman in her 70s in good health and CMV-seropositive.

This chain connects TRBV30 to TRBJ2-3; TRBD2 aligns across 11 bases. The CDR3 extends over 19 amino acids. Losses at the gene ends were 0 bases for V and 4 bases for J; bases not matched to a gene: 15. Germline CDR1 reads GTSNPN; CDR2 reads SVGIG (reference sequence). The CDR3 nucleotides are TGTGCCTGGAGTGTACCACTAGCGGGAGCCGTGCAGTTTCCAGATACGCAGTATTTT. It encodes CAWSVPLAGAVQFPDTQYF.

The chain has TRBV5-1 and TRBJ2-1; D call uncertain. Trimming shortened V by 1 base and J by 0 bases, and 11 bases separated the two germline ends. This CDR3 comprises 16 residues. Germline-derived CDR1 and CDR2 are SGHRS and YFSETQ. This chain's CDR3 is CASSLRDSSSYNEQFF. The CDR3 DNA reads as TGCGCCAGCAGCTTGCGCGACTCAAGCTCCTACAATGAGCAGTTCTTC.

The chain links TRBV30 to TRBJ2-2; 7 bases are a match to TRBD1. The V gene's germline CDR1 is GTSNPN and CDR2 SVGIG (reference sequence). The CDR3 runs 14 residues. V lost 2 bases to trimming and J lost 1 base; unmatched junction nucleotides: 1. The CDR3 region is CAWSQGVNTGELFF. DNA for the CDR3: TGTGCCTGGAGTCAGGGGGTGAACACCGGGGAGCTGTTTTTT. Full variable domain (remainder filled in from reference TRBV30 and TRBJ2-2): SQTIHQWPATLVQPVGSPLSLECTVEGTSNPNLYWYRQAAGRGLQLLFYSVGIGQISSEVPQNLSASRPQDRQFILSSKKLLLSDSGFYLCAWSQGVNTGELFFGEGSRLTVL.

The chain uses TRBV5-4 and TRBJ2-7, with 12 bases identical to TRBD2. Germline assignment: CDR1 SGHNT and CDR2 YYREEE (reference sequence). After removal of 7 bases from V and 3 bases from J, the junction contained 8 bases not matched to a gene. The CDR3 length is 15 residues. CDR3 nucleotide sequence: TGTGCCAGCGGACTCACTAGCGGGAGGCTCTACGAGCAGTACTTC. It codes for CASGLTSGRLYEQYF.

This rearrangement joins TRBV28 to TRBJ2-2, with a tentative D call TRBD2 (5 bases). Per germline, CDR1 MDHEN and CDR2 SYDVKM. This CDR3 spans 18 amino acids. V was pared by 5 bases and J by 2 bases, with 21 bases between. CDR3 DNA: TGTGCCAGCAGTCCACTACCGGGATTTTCCCTTAACACCGGGGAGCTGTTTTTT. It translates to CASSPLPGFSLNTGELFF. Complete variable domain (other parts from reference TRBV28 and TRBJ2-2): DVKVTQSSRYLVKRTGEKVFLECVQDMDHENMFWYRQDPGLGLRLIYFSYDVKMKEKGDIPEGYSVSREKKERFSLILESASTNQTSMYLCASSPLPGFSLNTGELFFGEGSRLTVL.

The rearrangement links TRBV6-5 to TRBJ1-6; D might be TRBD1 (6 bases). Germline loops: CDR1 MNHEY, CDR2 SVGAGI. The CDR3 spans 16 residues. V was shortened by 0 bases and J by 6 bases, with 12 bases between the two germline ends. The CDR3 coding sequence is TGTGCCAGCAGTTACTCCAGGACAGCGCGTAATTCACCCCTCCACTTT. This encodes CASSYSRTARNSPLHF.

The chain couples TRBV5-1 to TRBJ2-1; TRBD2 aligns across 10 bases. V lost 0 bases to trimming and J lost 4 bases; unmatched junction nucleotides: 7. Germline V gene lookup returns CDR1 SGHRS and CDR2 YFSETQ. CDR3 size: 17 residues. The CDR3 nucleotides read TGCGCCAGCAGCTTGGCCGGTAGCGGGAGGCCTTACAATGAGCAGTTCTTC. Translating it yields CASSLAGSGRPYNEQFF. Combining the CDR3 with reference TRBV5-1 and TRBJ2-1 gives the whole variable domain KAGVTQTPRYLIKTRGQQVTLSCSPISGHRSVSWYQQTPGQGLQFLFEYFSETQRNKGNFPGRFSGRQFSNSRSEMNVSTLELGDSALYLCASSLAGSGRPYNEQFFGPGTRLTVL.

The rearrangement joins TRBV11-3 to TRBJ2-3; 9 bases match TRBD1. The V segment lost 4 bases and the J segment 0 bases; nucleotides outside the gene matches: 2. Germline CDR1 reads SGHNT; CDR2 reads YENEEA. There are 15 residues in the CDR3. The CDR3 here is CASSSGTGSTDTQYF. CDR3 coding DNA: TGTGCCAGCAGCTCCGGGACAGGGAGCACAGATACGCAGTATTTT.

The chain is built from TRBV6-1 and TRBJ2-6, with D perhaps matching TRBD1 (6 bases). Germline V CDR1 and CDR2: MNHNS, SASEGT. V lost 7 bases and J lost 11, with 15 bases in between. This CDR3 has 13 residues. The CDR3 nucleotides are TGTGCCAGCAACAGGGCCCCCTCGGACGTCCTGACTTTC. It yields the protein CASNRAPSDVLTF.

This clone was recorded a few times. The chain links TRBV7-9 to TRBJ1-2, with 7 bases aligning to TRBD1. Germline trimming cut 7 bases from V and 3 bases from J; bases unmatched to any gene: 8. The CDR3 totals 14 residues. Germline CDR1 and CDR2: SEHNR and FQNEAQ (reference sequence). The CDR3 sequence: CASTLSQGDYGYTF. In nucleotides, the CDR3 is TGTGCCAGCACCCTTAGTCAGGGGGACTATGGCTACACCTTC.

This clone occurred a few times. The chain recombines TRBV28 with TRBJ1-5, with D possibly being TRBD1 (5 bases). CDR3 length: 15 amino acids. CDR1 is MDHEN and CDR2 is SYDVKM in the germline V gene. V was cut by 2 bases and J by 7 bases, with 15 bases left in between. Here the CDR3 DNA reads TGTGCCAGCAGTTTACCACTGGGGACTGGCCAGCCCCAGCATTTT. Amino acid sequence: CASSLPLGTGQPQHF.

The J gene is TRBJ2-3, the V gene TRBV2; 7 nucleotides agree with TRBD2. The CDR3 is 18 amino acids. Germline CDR1 and CDR2: SNHLY and FYNNEI. The V segment lost 6 bases and the J segment 0 bases; nucleotides outside the gene matches: 15. CDR3 DNA: TGTGCCAGCAGCGAGTTCCTAGCGGAATGGGCTAGCACAGATACGCAGTATTTT. Protein: CASSEFLAEWASTDTQYF.